This TCR beta chain derives from a study of radiotherapy plus CTLA-4 blockade in lung cancer. Trimming cost V 6 bases and J 7 bases; bases outside gene matches: 2. This CDR3 comprises 12 residues. Germline V gene data show CDR1 as LNHDA and CDR2 as SQIVND (reference sequence). Turning to this clone: Antigen unknown.

The study, taken as a whole, reports: The best prediction of response reportedly came from early blood T cell clone dynamics, with interferon-beta.

Sequencing was performed with immunoSEQ multiplex PCR; in TCRdb, only in-frame clones are kept and a portion is missing. The sample includes fewer than 50,000 clones, more than 60% of them seen just once. This sequence originates from a human donor with non-small cell lung cancer who had a partial response to radiotherapy plus ipilimumab. This rearrangement joins TRBV19 to TRBJ1-2; 10 bases agree with TRBD1. The source material was peripheral blood, sampled from a patient treated with radiotherapy plus ipilimumab. Written as DNA, the CDR3 is TGTGCCAGTAGCCGGGACAGGGGTGGCTACACCTTC. Translation gives CASSRDRGGYTF.